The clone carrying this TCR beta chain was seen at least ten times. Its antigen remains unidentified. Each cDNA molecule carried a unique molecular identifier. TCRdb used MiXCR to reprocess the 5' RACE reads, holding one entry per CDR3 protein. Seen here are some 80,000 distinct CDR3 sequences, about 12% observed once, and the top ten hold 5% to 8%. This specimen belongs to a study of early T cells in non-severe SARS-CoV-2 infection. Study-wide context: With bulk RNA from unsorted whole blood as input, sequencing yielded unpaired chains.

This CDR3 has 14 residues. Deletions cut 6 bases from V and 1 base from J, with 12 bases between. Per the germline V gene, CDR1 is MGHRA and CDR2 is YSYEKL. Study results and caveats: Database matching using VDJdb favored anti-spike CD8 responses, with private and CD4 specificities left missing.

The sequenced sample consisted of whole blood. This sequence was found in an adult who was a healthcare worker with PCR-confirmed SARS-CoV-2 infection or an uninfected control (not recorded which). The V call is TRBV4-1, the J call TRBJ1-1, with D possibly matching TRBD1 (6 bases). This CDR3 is CASRLRGKNTEAFF. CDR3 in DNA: TGCGCCAGCAGGCTCAGGGGTAAGAACACTGAAGCTTTCTTT.